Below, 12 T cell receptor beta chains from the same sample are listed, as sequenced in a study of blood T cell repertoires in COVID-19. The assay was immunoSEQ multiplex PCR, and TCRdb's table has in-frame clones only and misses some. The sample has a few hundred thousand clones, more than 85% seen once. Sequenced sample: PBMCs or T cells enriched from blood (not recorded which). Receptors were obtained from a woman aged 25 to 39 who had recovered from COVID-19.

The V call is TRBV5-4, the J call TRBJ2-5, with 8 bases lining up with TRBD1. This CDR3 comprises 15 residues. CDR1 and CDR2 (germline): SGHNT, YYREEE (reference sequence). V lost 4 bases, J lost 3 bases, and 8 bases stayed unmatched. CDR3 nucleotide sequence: TGTGCCAGCAGCCCCGCGGACAGGGCGAAAGAGACCCAGTACTTC. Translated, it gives CASSPADRAKETQYF.

The CDR3 sequence is CASSVSRGASGNTIYF. DNA for the CDR3: TGTGCCAGCAGTGTCAGCAGGGGGGCTTCTGGAAACACCATATATTTT. This chain joins TRBV6-1 and TRBJ1-3; 7 bases line up with TRBD1. V dropped 4 bases and J dropped 1; count of bases not matched to a gene: 7. Germline V gene sequence: CDR1 MNHNS, CDR2 SASEGT. The CDR3 contains 16 residues.

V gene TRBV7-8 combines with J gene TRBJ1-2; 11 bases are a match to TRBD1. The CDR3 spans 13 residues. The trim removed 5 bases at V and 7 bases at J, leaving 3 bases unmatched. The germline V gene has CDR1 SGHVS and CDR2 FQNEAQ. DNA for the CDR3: TGTGCCAGCAGCCTGGGGACAGGGGGTGGCTACACCTTC. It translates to CASSLGTGGGYTF. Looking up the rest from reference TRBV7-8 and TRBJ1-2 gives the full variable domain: GAGVSQSPRYKVAKRGQDVALRCDPISGHVSLFWYQQALGQGPEFLTYFQNEAQLDKSGLPSDRFFAERPEGSVSTLKIQRTQQEDSAVYLCASSLGTGGGYTFGSGTRLTVV.

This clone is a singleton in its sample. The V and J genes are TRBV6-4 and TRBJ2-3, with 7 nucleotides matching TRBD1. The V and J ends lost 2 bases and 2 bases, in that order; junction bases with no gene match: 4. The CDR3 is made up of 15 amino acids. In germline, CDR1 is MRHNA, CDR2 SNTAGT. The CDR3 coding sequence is TGTGCCAGCAGTGACACGACAGGGAACACAGATACGCAGTATTTT. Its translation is CASSDTTGNTDTQYF.

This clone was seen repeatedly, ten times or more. Here the CDR3 reads CASSEMRTSTETQYF. The CDR3 region has the DNA TGTGCCAGCAGTGAAATGAGAACTAGCACTGAGACCCAGTACTTC. The chain carries TRBV2 and TRBJ2-5; weak D call: TRBD2 (6 bases). Trimming removed 2 bases at V and 5 bases at J, with 15 bases between. Germline V CDR1 and CDR2: SNHLY, FYNNEI. CDR3 length: 15 amino acids. The full variable domain, rest sourced from reference TRBV2 and TRBJ2-5, is EPEVTQTPSHQVTQMGQEVILRCVPISNHLYFYWYRQILGQKVEFLVSFYNNEISEKSEIFDDQFSVERPDGSNFTLKIRSTKLEDSAMYFCASSEMRTSTETQYFGPGTRLLVL.

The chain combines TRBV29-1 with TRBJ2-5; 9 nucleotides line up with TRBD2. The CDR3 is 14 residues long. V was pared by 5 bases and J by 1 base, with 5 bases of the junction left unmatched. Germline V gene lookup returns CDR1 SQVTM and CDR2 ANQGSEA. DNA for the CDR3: TGCAGCGTTCCCATAGCGGGGGCCCAAGAGACCCAGTACTTC. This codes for CSVPIAGAQETQYF.

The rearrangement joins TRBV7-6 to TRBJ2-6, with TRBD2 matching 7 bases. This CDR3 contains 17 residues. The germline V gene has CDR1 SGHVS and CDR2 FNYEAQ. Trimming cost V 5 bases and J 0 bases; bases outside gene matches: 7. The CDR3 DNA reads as TGTGCCAGCAGCCCGGGAGGCGGAAACTCTGGGGCCAACGTCCTGACTTTC. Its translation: CASSPGGGNSGANVLTF.

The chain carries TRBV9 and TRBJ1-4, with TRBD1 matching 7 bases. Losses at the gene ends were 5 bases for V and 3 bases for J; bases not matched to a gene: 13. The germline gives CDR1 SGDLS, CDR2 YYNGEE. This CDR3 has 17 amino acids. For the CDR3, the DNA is TGTGCCAGCAGTAAACAGACAGGGATGTATGCTAATGAAAAACTGTTTTTT. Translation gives CASSKQTGMYANEKLFF.

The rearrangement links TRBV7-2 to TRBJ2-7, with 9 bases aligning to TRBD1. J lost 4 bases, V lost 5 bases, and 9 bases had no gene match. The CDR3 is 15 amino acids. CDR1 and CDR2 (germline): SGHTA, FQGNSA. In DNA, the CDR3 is TGTGCCAGCAGCAGCTTTCCGGGACAGGGATACGAGCAGTACTTC. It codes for CASSSFPGQGYEQYF. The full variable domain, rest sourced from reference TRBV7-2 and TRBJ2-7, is GAGVSQSPSNKVTEKGKDVELRCDPISGHTALYWYRQSLGQGLEFLIYFQGNSAPDKSGLPSDRFSAERTGGSVSTLTIQRTQQEDSAVYLCASSSFPGQGYEQYFGPGTRLTVT.

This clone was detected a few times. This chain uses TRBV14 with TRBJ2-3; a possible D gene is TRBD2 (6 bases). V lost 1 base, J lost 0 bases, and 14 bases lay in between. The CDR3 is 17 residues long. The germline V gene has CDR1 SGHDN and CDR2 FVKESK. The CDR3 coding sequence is TGTGCCAGCAGCCAAGGGCGGGGACCATCTAGCACAGATACGCAGTATTTT. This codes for CASSQGRGPSSTDTQYF.

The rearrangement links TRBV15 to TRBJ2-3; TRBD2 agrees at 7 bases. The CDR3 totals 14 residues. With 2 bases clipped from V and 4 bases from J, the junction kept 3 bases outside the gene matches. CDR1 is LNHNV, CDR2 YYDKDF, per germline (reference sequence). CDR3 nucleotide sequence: TGTGCCACCAGCAGACGAAGCGGGGCAGATACGCAGTATTTT. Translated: CATSRRSGADTQYF.

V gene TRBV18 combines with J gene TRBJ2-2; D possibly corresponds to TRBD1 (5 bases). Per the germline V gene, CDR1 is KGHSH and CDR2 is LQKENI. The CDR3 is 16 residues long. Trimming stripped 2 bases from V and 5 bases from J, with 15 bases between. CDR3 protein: CASSPYRTHRTGELFF. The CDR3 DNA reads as TGTGCCAGCTCACCATACAGGACCCATAGGACCGGGGAGCTGTTTTTT.